The rows below give T cell receptor beta chains drawn from one sample of a study of cytomegalovirus exposure and HLA in healthy donors. Assay used: immunoSEQ multiplex PCR; TCRdb lists only in-frame clones, some missing. The sample lists approximately 160,000 clones, around 80% occurring once. The specimen sequenced was PBMCs. Receptor source: a woman aged 45 to 65 in good health and CMV-seropositive. Both conserved end residues are part of each CDR3. Each record gives: clone size, J gene, D gene, V gene, CDR3 protein, CDR3 DNA. The D gene is left open where the match is weak. Clone size, where shown, is once, few, many, or a class for clones that have expanded.

NA	TRBJ2-1	NA	TRBV9	CASSVLSSYNEQFF	TGTGCCAGCAGCGTACTTAGCTCCTACAATGAGCAGTTCTTC
NA	TRBJ1-2	NA	TRBV15	CATSRVERINYGYTF	TGTGCCACCAGCAGAGTTGAGCGAATCAACTATGGCTACACCTTC
NA	TRBJ1-4	NA	TRBV4-3	CASSQELGESSLFF	TGCGCCAGCAGCCAAGAACTCGGAGAGAGTTCGCTGTTTTTT
once	TRBJ1-1	TRBD1	TRBV7-2	CASSPRTGGDTEAFF	TGTGCCAGCAGCCCTAGGACAGGGGGGGACACTGAAGCTTTCTTT
once	TRBJ2-3	TRBD1	TRBV7-2	CASSSRGLLTDTQYF	TGTGCCAGCAGCTCTAGGGGGCTCCTCACAGATACGCAGTATTTT
NA	TRBJ1-1	NA	TRBV5-1	CASSLESSGTEAFF	TGCGCCAGCAGCTTAGAATCGAGCGGCACTGAAGCTTTCTTT
few	TRBJ2-1	NA	TRBV7-8	CASSPVRQGNNEQFF	TGTGCCAGCAGCCCAGTCCGCCAGGGAAACAATGAGCAGTTCTTC
NA	TRBJ2-2	NA	TRBV4-2	CASSQDSYTGELFF	TGTGCCAGCAGCCAAGACAGTTACACCGGGGAGCTGTTTTTT
few	TRBJ2-2	NA	TRBV7-8	CASSDRVTGELFF	TGTGCCAGCAGCGACCGGGTAACCGGGGAGCTGTTTTTT
few	TRBJ2-6	TRBD1	TRBV9	CASSPRTGATASGANVLTF	TGTGCCAGCAGCCCCCGGACAGGGGCCACGGCCTCTGGGGCCAACGTCCTGACTTTC
NA	TRBJ2-5	TRBD1	TRBV5-1	CASSARQGALEQYF	TGCGCCAGCAGCGCACGACAGGGGGCCTTAGAGCAGTACTTC
NA	TRBJ2-7	NA	TRBV5-1	CASSLGQYYEQYF	TGCGCCAGCAGCTTGGGACAGTACTACGAGCAGTACTTC
NA	TRBJ2-7	NA	TRBV27	CASSFTGQSREQYF	TGTGCCAGCAGTTTTACGGGACAATCTAGAGAGCAGTACTTC
NA	TRBJ1-5	TRBD1	TRBV2	CASSNSQGAGQPQHF	TGTGCCAGCAGTAACTCACAGGGGGCGGGTCAGCCCCAGCATTTT
NA	TRBJ2-7	TRBD1	TRBV9	CASSVSGTGVYEQYF	TGTGCCAGCAGCGTTTCAGGGACAGGGGTCTACGAGCAGTACTTC
NA	TRBJ1-2	NA	TRBV10-3	CAISGGPGHGYTF	TGTGCCATCAGTGGGGGGCCCGGCCATGGCTACACCTTC